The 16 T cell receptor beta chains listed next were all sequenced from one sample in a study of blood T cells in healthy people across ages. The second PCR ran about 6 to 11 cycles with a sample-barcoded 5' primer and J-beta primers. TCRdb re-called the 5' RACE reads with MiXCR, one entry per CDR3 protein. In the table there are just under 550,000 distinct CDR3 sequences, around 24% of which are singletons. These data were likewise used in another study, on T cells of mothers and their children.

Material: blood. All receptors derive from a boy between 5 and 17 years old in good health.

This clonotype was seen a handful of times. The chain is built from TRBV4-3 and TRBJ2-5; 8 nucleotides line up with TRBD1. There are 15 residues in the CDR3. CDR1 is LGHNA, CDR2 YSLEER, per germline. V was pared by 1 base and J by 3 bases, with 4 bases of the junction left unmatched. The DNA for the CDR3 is TGCGCCAGCAGCCAAGGGACAGGGCGCAAAGAGACCCAGTACTTC. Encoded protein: CASSQGTGRKETQYF.

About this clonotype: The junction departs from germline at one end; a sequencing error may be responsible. This CDR3 is CATGRSGTGSNTGELFF. The CDR3 region has the DNA TGCGCCACCGGCAGATCCGGGACAGGGAGTAACACCGGGGAGCTGTTTTTT. The chain recombines TRBV15 with TRBJ2-2; 9 bases map to TRBD1. This CDR3 comprises 17 residues. The germline CDR1 and CDR2 sequences are LNHNV and YYDKDF (reference sequence). Full variable domain (outside the CDR3, taken from reference TRBV15 and TRBJ2-2): DAMVIQNPRYQVTQFGKPVTLSCSQTLNHNVMYWYQQKSSQAPKLLFHYYDKDFNNEADTPDNFQSRRPNTSFCFLDIRSPGLGDTAMYLCATGRSGTGSNTGELFFGEGSRLTVL.

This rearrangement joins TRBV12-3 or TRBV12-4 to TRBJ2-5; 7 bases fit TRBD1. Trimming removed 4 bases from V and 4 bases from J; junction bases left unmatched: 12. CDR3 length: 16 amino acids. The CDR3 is CASSSYAQGERETQYF. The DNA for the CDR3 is TGTGCCAGCAGTTCCTACGCGCAGGGGGAGAGAGAGACCCAGTACTTC.

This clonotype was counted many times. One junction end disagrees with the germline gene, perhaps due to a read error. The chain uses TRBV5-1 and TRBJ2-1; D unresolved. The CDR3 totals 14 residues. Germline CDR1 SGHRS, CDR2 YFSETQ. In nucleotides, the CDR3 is TGTGCCAGCAGCCTCCAGAGCTCCTACAATGAGCAGTTCTTC. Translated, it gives CASSLQSSYNEQFF.

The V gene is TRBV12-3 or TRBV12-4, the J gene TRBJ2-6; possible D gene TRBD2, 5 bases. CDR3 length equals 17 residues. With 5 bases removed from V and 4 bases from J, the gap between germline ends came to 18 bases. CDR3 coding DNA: TGTGCCAGCAGTGTTATCCGCGGACTGTCGGGGGCCAACGTCCTGACTTTC. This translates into CASSVIRGLSGANVLTF.

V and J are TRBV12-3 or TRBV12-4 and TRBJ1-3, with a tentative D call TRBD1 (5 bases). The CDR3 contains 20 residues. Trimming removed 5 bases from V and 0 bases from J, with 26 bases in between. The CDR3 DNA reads TGTGCCAGCAGTCGCCCTAGGGGTTTACGATTACCAAGCTCTGGAAACACCATATATTTT. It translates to CASSRPRGLRLPSSGNTIYF.

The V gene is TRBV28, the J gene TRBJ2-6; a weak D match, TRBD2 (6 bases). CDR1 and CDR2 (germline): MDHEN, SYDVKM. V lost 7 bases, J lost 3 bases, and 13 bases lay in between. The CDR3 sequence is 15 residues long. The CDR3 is CASIRGGGGANVLTF. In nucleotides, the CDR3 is TGTGCCAGCATCCGTGGGGGAGGTGGGGCCAACGTCCTGACTTTC. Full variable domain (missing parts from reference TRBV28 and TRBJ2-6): DVKVTQSSRYLVKRTGEKVFLECVQDMDHENMFWYRQDPGLGLRLIYFSYDVKMKEKGDIPEGYSVSREKKERFSLILESASTNQTSMYLCASIRGGGGANVLTFGAGSRLTVL.

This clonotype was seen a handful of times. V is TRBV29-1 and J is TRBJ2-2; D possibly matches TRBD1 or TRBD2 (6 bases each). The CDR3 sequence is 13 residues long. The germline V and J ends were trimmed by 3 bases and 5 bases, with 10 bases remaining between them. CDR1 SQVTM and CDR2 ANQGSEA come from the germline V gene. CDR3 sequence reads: CSVDGGGTGELFF. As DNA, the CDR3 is TGCAGCGTTGACGGAGGGGGGACCGGGGAGCTGTTTTTT.

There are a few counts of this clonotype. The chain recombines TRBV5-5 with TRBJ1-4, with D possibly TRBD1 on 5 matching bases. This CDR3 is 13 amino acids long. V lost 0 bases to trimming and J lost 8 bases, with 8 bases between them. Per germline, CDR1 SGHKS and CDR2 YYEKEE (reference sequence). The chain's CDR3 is CASSLEWGEKLFF. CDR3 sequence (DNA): TGTGCCAGCAGCTTGGAGTGGGGGGAAAAACTGTTTTTT.

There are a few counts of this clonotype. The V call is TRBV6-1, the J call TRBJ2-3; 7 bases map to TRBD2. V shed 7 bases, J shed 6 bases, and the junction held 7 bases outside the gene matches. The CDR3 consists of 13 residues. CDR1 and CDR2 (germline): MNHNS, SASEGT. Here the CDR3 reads CASTRLAPDTQYF. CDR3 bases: TGTGCCAGCACACGACTAGCACCGGATACGCAGTATTTT.

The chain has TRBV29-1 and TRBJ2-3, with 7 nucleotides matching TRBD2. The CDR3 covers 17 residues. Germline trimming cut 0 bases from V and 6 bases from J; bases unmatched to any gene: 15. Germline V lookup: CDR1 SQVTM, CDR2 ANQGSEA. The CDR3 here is CSVEDPLVRERGDTQYF. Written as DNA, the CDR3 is TGCAGCGTTGAAGATCCGTTAGTGCGGGAGCGAGGGGATACGCAGTATTTT.

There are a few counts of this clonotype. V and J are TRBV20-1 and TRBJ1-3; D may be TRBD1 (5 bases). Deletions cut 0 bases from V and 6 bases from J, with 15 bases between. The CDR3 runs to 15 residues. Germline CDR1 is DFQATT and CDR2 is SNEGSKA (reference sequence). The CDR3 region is CSARDWPREENTIYF. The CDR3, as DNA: TGCAGTGCTAGAGATTGGCCCAGGGAGGAAAACACCATATATTTT.

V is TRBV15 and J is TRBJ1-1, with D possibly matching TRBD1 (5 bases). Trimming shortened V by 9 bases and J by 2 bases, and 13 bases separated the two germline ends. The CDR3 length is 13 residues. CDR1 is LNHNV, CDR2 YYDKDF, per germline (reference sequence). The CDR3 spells CATMGTFNTEAFF. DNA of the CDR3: TGTGCCACGATGGGGACTTTTAACACTGAAGCTTTCTTT.

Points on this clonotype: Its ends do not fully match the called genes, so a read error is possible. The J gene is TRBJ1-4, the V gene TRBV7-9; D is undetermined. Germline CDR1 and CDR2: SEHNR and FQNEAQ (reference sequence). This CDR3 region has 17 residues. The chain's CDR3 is CTSSLIGHSATNEKLFF. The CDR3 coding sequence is TGTACCAGCAGCTTAATCGGCCACAGTGCAACTAATGAAAAACTGTTTTTT. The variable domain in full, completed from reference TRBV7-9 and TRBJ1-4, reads DTGVSQNPRHKITKRGQNVTFRCDPISEHNRLYWYRQTLGQGPEFLTYFQNEAQLEKSRLLSDRFSAERPKGSFSTLEIQRTEQGDSAMYLCTSSLIGHSATNEKLFFGSGTQLSVL.

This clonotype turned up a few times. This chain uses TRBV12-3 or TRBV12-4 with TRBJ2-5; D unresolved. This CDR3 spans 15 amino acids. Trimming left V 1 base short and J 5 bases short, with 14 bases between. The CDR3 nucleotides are TGTGCCAGCAGTTTAGTAATGTCGGCCCTCGAGACCCAGTACTTC. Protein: CASSLVMSALETQYF.

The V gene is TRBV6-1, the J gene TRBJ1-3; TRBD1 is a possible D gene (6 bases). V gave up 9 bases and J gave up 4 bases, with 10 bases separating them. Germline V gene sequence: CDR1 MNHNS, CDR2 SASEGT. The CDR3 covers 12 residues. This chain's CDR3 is CARRQVGNTIYF. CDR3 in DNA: TGTGCCAGGCGACAGGTGGGAAACACCATATATTTT.